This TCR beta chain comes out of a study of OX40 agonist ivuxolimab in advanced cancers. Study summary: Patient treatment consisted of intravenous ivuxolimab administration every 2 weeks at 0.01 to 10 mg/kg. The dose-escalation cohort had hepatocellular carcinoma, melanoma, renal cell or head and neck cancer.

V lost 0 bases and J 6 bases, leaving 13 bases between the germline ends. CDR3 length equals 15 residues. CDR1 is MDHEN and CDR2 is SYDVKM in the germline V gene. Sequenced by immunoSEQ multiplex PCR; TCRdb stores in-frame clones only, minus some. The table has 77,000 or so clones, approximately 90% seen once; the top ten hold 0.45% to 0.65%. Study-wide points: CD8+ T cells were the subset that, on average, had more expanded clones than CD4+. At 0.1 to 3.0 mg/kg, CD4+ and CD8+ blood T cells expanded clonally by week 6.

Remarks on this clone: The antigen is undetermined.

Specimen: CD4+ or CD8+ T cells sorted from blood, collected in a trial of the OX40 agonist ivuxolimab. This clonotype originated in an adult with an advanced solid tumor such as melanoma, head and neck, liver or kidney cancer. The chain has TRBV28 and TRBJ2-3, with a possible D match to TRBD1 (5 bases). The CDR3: CASSLWGLGPDTQYF. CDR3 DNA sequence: TGTGCCAGCAGTTTATGGGGGCTGGGCCCCGATACGCAGTATTTT.